Many counts were recorded for the clone carrying this T cell receptor beta chain. Its specificity is unknown. This sample was taken from a study of regulatory T cells in long-lasting Graves disease. General study findings and limits: Analysis covered peripheral blood alone, not thyroid tissue.

HTBI primers from iRepertoire and Arm-PCR of CDR3 regions yielded the TCR beta libraries. TCRdb fed the multiplex PCR reads into MiXCR, producing one record per CDR3 protein. This table has some 280,000 distinct CDR3 sequences, approximately 20% appearing once. Time point described: persistent/refractory GD, antithyroid drugs over 5 years with positive TRAb. The TCR library used RNA extracted from PBMCs. The sample here was peripheral blood mononuclear cells (PBMCs), taken when the disease was refractory, from a patient treated with antithyroid drugs. This clonotype originated in a female donor with Graves disease.

The CDR3 DNA sequence: TGTGCCAGCAGCGGAACAGGGGGAGCTCGACCTAATGAAAAACTGTTTTTT. As protein: CASSGTGGARPNEKLFF. V and J are TRBV11-1 and TRBJ1-4; 8 nucleotides agree with TRBD1. CDR3 size: 17 residues. V lost 5 bases to trimming and J lost 3 bases; unmatched junction nucleotides: 11. Germline loops: CDR1 SGHAT, CDR2 FQDESV (reference sequence).